These 20 T cell receptor beta chains share one sample of origin, sequenced in a study of CD8 T cells in Susac syndrome (dated by TCRdb to between 2018 and 2021). Library method: the immunoSEQ multiplex PCR assay. RNA was extracted using the RNeasy kit, and roughly 0.5 to 1 microgram was reverse transcribed with random hexamers. The public reads were reprocessed in TCRdb via fastp at Q25 and MiXCR, keeping in-frame beta chains. Each CDR3 protein appears once, grouped with its most common genes and DNA. For this sample the table gives 150,000 to 160,000 distinct CDR3 sequences, of which roughly 96% were detected only once. 0.14% to 0.15% of the sample is held by the ten biggest clonotypes. Material: CD8+ T cells from PBMCs. These receptors all stem from a human donor with multiple sclerosis.

The chain recombines TRBV4-1 with TRBJ2-1; D is unclear. This CDR3 contains 14 residues. The germline CDR1 and CDR2 sequences are MGHRA and YSYEKL. V was shortened by 3 bases and J by 8 bases, with 14 bases between the two germline ends. The chain's CDR3 is CASSHPRTQDEQFF. The CDR3 nucleotides are TGCGCCAGCAGCCACCCCCGGACGCAAGATGAGCAGTTCTTC.

The chain carries TRBV4-1 and TRBJ2-2, with a possible D match to TRBD2 (6 bases). The CDR3 spans 14 residues. The V gene lost 1 base and the J gene lost 8 bases, with 11 bases spanning the gap. CDR1 and CDR2 from the germline V gene are MGHRA and YSYEKL. CDR3 sequence reads: CASSQGNSGGELFF. The CDR3 DNA reads TGCGCCAGCAGCCAAGGGAATAGCGGTGGGGAGCTGTTTTTT.

The chain employs TRBV4-2 and TRBJ2-1, with a weak D call TRBD2 (7 bases). The CDR3 loop spans 16 amino acids. Germline V gene data show CDR1 as LGHNA and CDR2 as YNFKEQ. With 0 bases removed from V and 5 bases from J, the gap between germline ends came to 14 bases. The CDR3 bases are TGTGCCAGCAGCCAAGATTTGGGGGGGCCCGACAATGAGCAGTTCTTC. It translates to CASSQDLGGPDNEQFF.

This chain joins TRBV20-1 and TRBJ1-1, with D maybe TRBD1 (6 bases). The CDR3 runs to 15 residues. The germline V gene encodes CDR1 DFQATT and CDR2 SNEGSKA (reference sequence). V shed 3 bases and J shed 0 bases, with 14 bases lying between them. In DNA form, the CDR3 reads TGCAGTGCTAGTCCGGGGGCCGGGTTGAACACTGAAGCTTTCTTT. Its protein is CSASPGAGLNTEAFF.

This clonotype was detected a few times. The genes are TRBV29-1 and TRBJ2-7; D remains unclear. V was pared by 2 bases and J by 2 bases, with 10 bases between. CDR3 length: 13 amino acids. Per germline, CDR1 SQVTM and CDR2 ANQGSEA. CDR3 residues: CSVELTKTYEQYF. The CDR3 DNA is TGCAGCGTTGAACTTACCAAGACCTACGAGCAGTACTTC.

This clonotype came up a few times. V is TRBV6-5 and J is TRBJ1-2; D remains unclear. This CDR3 has 13 amino acids. Trimming pared 0 bases from V and 4 bases from J, leaving 6 bases between. Germline values: CDR1 MNHEY, CDR2 SVGAGI. Here the CDR3 DNA reads TGTGCCAGCAGTTACTCGACTGGCTATGGCTACACCTTC. Translating gives CASSYSTGYGYTF.

The chain uses TRBV12-3 or TRBV12-4 and TRBJ2-3; a weak D match, TRBD2 (5 bases). V was shortened by 2 bases and J by 4 bases, with 7 bases between the two germline ends. The CDR3 has 13 residues. In nucleotides, the CDR3 is TGTGCCAGCAGTTTATCACTAGCAGATACGCAGTATTTT. Its protein is CASSLSLADTQYF.

The chain links TRBV20-1 to TRBJ1-5; D is unresolved. The germline gives CDR1 DFQATT, CDR2 SNEGSKA (reference sequence). The length of the CDR3 is 14 residues. Trimming took 4 bases from V and 0 from J, leaving 10 bases between them. CDR3 loop: CSANGGFSNQPQHF. DNA of the CDR3: TGCAGTGCTAATGGAGGGTTTAGCAATCAGCCCCAGCATTTT.

The rearrangement uses TRBV14 and TRBJ2-3; 12 bases map to TRBD2. Per the germline V gene, CDR1 is SGHDN and CDR2 is FVKESK. J lost 6 bases, V lost 3 bases, and 7 bases had no gene match. This CDR3 has 16 residues. In DNA form, the CDR3 reads TGTGCCAGCAGCCATGCTAGCGGGGGGGCCTATGATACGCAGTATTTT. Protein sequence: CASSHASGGAYDTQYF.

In its sample, this clonotype was seen once. The genes are TRBV2 and TRBJ1-1; D possibly corresponds to TRBD1 (5 bases). V gave up 8 bases and J gave up 0 bases, with 13 bases separating them. The CDR3 consists of 14 residues. Germline V gene lookup returns CDR1 SNHLY and CDR2 FYNNEI. For the CDR3, the DNA is TGTGCCAGCCCCCGACAGTTGATGAACACTGAAGCTTTCTTT. It yields the protein CASPRQLMNTEAFF.

The genes are TRBV9 and TRBJ1-1; tentatively, D is TRBD1 (6 bases). The germline gives CDR1 SGDLS, CDR2 YYNGEE. The CDR3 totals 12 residues. V lost 4 bases and J 7 bases, leaving 11 bases between the germline ends. The CDR3 is CASSTQQGEAFF. The CDR3 bases are TGTGCCAGCAGCACTCAACAGGGTGAAGCTTTCTTT.

The chain links TRBV29-1 to TRBJ2-5; perhaps TRBD1 as D (6 bases). CDR1 is SQVTM, CDR2 ANQGSEA, per germline. There are 15 residues in the CDR3. The V end was cut by 7 bases, the J end by 7 bases, with 25 bases between. The CDR3 loop is CSGITGFENSVTQYF. The CDR3 DNA sequence: TGCAGCGGGATCACAGGGTTCGAAAACAGTGTGACCCAGTACTTC.

The V call is TRBV12-3 or TRBV12-4, the J call TRBJ1-2, with D hard to call. The CDR3 spans 11 residues. The V end was cut by 6 bases, the J end by 10 bases, with 12 bases between. The CDR3 region has the DNA TGTGCCAGCAGCCGAACCGGGTTCTACACCTTC. Encoded protein: CASSRTGFYTF.

The chain links TRBV5-4 to TRBJ2-1; TRBD1 matches at 9 bases. Trimming cost V 2 bases and J 5 bases; bases outside gene matches: 8. Germline CDR1 is SGHNT and CDR2 is YYREEE (reference sequence). The CDR3 contains 16 residues. CDR3 amino acids: CASSFPHGTGNNEQFF. For the CDR3, the DNA is TGTGCCAGCAGCTTTCCGCACGGGACAGGGAACAATGAGCAGTTCTTC.

This chain links TRBV5-1 with TRBJ2-7; D is perhaps TRBD1 (5 bases). The germline CDR1 and CDR2 sequences are SGHRS and YFSETQ. The CDR3 runs 15 residues. The V end lost 4 bases, the J end lost 3 bases, and 17 bases lay between the germline ends. CDR3: CASSPEPGRDYEQYF. DNA for the CDR3: TGCGCCAGCAGCCCGGAGCCCGGCAGGGACTACGAGCAGTACTTC.

The gene calls are TRBV12-3 or TRBV12-4 and TRBJ2-2; 7 bases map to TRBD1. Unmatched junction bases numbered 7, after V lost 6 bases and J lost 6 bases. The CDR3 has 14 residues. The CDR3 region is CASRPNRGAGELFF. The DNA of the CDR3 is TGTGCCAGCAGGCCGAACAGGGGAGCCGGGGAGCTGTTTTTT.

The chain couples TRBV12-3 or TRBV12-4 to TRBJ2-3, with TRBD1 identical over 9 bases. The trim removed 4 bases at V and 1 base at J, leaving 6 bases unmatched. The CDR3 is 16 residues long. CDR3 nucleotide sequence: TGTGCCAGCAGTTCGACAGGGGGTAGCCGCACAGATACGCAGTATTTT. The encoded protein is CASSSTGGSRTDTQYF.

This sequence joins TRBV29-1 and TRBJ1-4; a possible D gene is TRBD1 (5 bases). Germline CDR1 is SQVTM and CDR2 is ANQGSEA. V lost 0 bases to trimming and J lost 6 bases, with 14 bases between them. The CDR3 loop spans 15 amino acids. CDR3 loop: CSVEDVGREDEKLFF. DNA for the CDR3: TGCAGCGTTGAAGACGTGGGCAGGGAAGATGAAAAACTGTTTTTT.

The V and J genes are TRBV25-1 and TRBJ2-7; possibly TRBD1 or TRBD2 for D (5 bases each). Germline CDR1 and CDR2: MGHDK and SYGVNS. V shed 5 bases and J shed 2 bases, with 13 bases lying between them. This CDR3 is built from 14 residues. The CDR3 DNA reads TGTGCCAGCAGTCCGGGGACGGCTGCCTACGAGCAGTACTTC. Translating gives CASSPGTAAYEQYF.

V is TRBV30 and J is TRBJ1-3; no firm D call. The CDR3 length is 12 residues. Germline lookup yields CDR1 GTSNPN and CDR2 SVGIG (reference sequence). CDR3 sequence reads: CVSGDSGNTIYF. CDR3 nucleotide sequence: TGTGTGTCAGGCGACTCTGGAAACACCATATATTTT.